In this sample, the clone carrying this T cell receptor (beta chain) turned up a few times. Its target is unknown. The data derive from a study of cytomegalovirus exposure and HLA in healthy donors. Study information: Early release data held some 80 million unique TCRs from HLA-typed donors. Most donors, about 77% of several hundred genotyped, fell in the Caucasian-associated ancestry cluster. Broader study findings: The records held CMV serostatus as the only immune exposure information. Within an earlier analysis, most TCR beta V segments proved productive either about 87% or about 30% of the time.

Trimming left V 7 bases short and J 4 bases short, with 16 bases between. The CDR3 has 14 amino acids. Germline CDR1 is LNHDA and CDR2 is SQIVND (reference sequence). The primer mix had 60 Vbeta and 13 Jbeta primers. Here immunoSEQ multiplex PCR was the method, and the copy in TCRdb shows in-frame clones only, minus some. The sample holds about 130,000 clones, about 15% seen once. The sequencing sample was made of PBMCs. The receptor comes from a female donor in good health and CMV-seropositive. This rearrangement joins TRBV19 to TRBJ1-2; tentative D call: TRBD1 (6 bases). The CDR3 spells CASTSRGAGYGYTF. The CDR3 DNA reads TGTGCCAGTACCAGCCGGGGGGCAGGCTATGGCTACACCTTC.